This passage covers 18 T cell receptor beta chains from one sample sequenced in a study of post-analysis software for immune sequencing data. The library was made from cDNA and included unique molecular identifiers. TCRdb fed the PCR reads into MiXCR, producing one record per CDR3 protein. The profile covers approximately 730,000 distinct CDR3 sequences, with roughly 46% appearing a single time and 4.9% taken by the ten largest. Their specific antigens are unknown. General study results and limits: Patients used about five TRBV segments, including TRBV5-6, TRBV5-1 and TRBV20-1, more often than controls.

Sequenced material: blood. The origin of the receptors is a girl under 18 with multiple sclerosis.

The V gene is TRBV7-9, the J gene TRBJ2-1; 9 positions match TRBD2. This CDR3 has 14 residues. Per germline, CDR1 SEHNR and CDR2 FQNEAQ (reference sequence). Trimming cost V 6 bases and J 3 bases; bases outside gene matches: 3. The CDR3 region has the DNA TGTGCCAGCAGACATAGCGGGAGCTACAATGAGCAGTTCTTC. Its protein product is CASRHSGSYNEQFF.

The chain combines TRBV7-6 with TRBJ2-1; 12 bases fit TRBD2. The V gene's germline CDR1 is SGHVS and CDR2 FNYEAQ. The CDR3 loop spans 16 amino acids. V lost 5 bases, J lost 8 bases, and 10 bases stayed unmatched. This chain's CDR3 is CASSARLAGEHDEQFF. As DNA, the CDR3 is TGTGCCAGCAGCGCCCGACTAGCGGGAGAGCACGATGAGCAGTTCTTC.

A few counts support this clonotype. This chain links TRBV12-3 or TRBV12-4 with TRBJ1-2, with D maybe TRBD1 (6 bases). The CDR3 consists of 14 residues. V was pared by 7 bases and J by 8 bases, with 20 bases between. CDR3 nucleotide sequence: TGTGCCAGCACTTTCGGTCCCGGGACACAGGGCTACACCTTC. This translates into CASTFGPGTQGYTF.

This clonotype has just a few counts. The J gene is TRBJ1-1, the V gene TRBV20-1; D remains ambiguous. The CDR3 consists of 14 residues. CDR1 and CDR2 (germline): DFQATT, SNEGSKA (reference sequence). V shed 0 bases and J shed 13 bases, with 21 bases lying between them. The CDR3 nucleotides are TGCAGTGCTAGAGATAATCGTCAGGAAGGGAGTGGTTTCTTT. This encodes CSARDNRQEGSGFF.

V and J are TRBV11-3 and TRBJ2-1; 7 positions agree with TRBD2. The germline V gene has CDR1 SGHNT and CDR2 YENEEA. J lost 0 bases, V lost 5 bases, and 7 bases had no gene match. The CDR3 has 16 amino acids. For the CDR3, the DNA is TGTGCCAGCAGCCCCCGGCTAGCGGCCTCCTACAATGAGCAGTTCTTC. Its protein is CASSPRLAASYNEQFF.

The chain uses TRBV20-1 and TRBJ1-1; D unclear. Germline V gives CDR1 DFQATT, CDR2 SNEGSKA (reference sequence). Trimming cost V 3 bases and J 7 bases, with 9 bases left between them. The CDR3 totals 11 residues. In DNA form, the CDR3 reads TGCAGTGCTAGGGGTACAGTTGAAGCTTTCTTT. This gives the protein CSARGTVEAFF.

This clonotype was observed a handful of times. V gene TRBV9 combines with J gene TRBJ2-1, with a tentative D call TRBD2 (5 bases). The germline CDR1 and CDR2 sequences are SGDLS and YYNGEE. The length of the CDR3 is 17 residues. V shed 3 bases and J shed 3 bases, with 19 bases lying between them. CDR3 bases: TGTGCCAGCAGCGCCCAAGGACTGGATCTCCACTACAATGAGCAGTTCTTC. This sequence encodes CASSAQGLDLHYNEQFF.

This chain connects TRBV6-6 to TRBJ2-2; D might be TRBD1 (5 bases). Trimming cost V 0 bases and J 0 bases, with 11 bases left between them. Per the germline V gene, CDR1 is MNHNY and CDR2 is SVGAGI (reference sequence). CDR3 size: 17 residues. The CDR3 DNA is TGTGCCAGCAGTTACTCCTTCCAGGGTCCGAACACCGGGGAGCTGTTTTTT. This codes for CASSYSFQGPNTGELFF.

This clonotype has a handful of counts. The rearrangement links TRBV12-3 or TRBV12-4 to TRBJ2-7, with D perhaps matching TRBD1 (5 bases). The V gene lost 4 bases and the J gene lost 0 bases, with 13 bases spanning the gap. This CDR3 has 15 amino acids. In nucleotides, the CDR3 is TGTGCCAGCAGTTGGGCAGGGCAGGTCTCCTACGAGCAGTACTTC. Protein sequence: CASSWAGQVSYEQYF.

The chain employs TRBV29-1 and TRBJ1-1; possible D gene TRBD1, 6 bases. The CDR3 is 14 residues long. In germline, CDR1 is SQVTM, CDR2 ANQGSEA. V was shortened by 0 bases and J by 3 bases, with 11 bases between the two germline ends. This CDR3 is CSVEDRGADTEAFF. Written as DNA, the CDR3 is TGCAGCGTTGAAGATCGGGGGGCGGACACTGAAGCTTTCTTT.

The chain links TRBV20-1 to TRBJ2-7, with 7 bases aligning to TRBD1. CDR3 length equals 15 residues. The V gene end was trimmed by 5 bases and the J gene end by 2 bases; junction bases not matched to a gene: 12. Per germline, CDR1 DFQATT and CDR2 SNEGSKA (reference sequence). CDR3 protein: CSAGSSGTEAYEQYF. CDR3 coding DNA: TGCAGTGCTGGTTCTTCCGGGACAGAAGCCTACGAGCAGTACTTC.

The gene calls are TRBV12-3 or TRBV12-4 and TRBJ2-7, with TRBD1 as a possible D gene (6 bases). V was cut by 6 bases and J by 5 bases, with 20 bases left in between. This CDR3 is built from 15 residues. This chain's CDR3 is CASSTLGDKGNEQYF. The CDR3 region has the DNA TGTGCCAGCAGCACCTTGGGGGACAAAGGGAACGAGCAGTACTTC.

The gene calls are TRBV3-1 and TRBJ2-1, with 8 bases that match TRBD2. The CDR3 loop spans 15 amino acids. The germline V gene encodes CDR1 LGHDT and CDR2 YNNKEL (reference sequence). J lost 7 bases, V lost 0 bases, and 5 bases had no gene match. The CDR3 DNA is TGTGCCAGCAGCCAAGATGTTTCGGGGGGGAATGAGCAGTTCTTC. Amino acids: CASSQDVSGGNEQFF.

The CDR3 loop is CASSTHKKSRYNEQFF. The CDR3 coding sequence is TGTGCCAGCAGCACCCACAAAAAGTCGAGGTACAATGAGCAGTTCTTC. V is TRBV11-1 and J is TRBJ2-1; D unresolved. Germline assignment: CDR1 SGHAT and CDR2 FQDESV (reference sequence). With 5 bases removed from V and 4 bases from J, the gap between germline ends came to 18 bases. The CDR3 contains 16 residues.

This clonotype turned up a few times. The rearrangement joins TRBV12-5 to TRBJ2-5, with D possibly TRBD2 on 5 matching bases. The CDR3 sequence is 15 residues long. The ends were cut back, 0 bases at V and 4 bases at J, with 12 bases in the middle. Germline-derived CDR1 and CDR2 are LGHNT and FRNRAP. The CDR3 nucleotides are TGTGCTAGTGGTTTGGTACCAGGAGGTCCAGAGACCCAGTACTTC. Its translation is CASGLVPGGPETQYF.

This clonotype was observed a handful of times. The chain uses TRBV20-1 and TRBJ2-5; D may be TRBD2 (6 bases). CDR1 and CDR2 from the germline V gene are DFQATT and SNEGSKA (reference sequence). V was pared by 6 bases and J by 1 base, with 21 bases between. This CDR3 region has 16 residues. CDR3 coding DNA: TGCAGTGCCCCACGCCGCGGGCTAGCGCTCCAAGAGACCCAGTACTTC. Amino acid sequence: CSAPRRGLALQETQYF.

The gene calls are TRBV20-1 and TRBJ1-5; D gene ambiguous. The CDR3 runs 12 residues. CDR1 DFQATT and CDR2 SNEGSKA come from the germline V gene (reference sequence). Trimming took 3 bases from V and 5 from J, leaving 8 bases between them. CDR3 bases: TGCAGTGCTAGTGACGGTGATCAGCCCCAGCATTTT. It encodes CSASDGDQPQHF.

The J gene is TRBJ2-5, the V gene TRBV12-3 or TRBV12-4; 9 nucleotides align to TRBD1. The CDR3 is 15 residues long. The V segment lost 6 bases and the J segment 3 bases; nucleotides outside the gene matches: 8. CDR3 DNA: TGTGCCAGCAGCGATCCCGGGACAGGGAAAGAGACCCAGTACTTC. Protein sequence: CASSDPGTGKETQYF.